The clone carrying this T cell receptor beta chain was seen a few times. The data were obtained in a study of spatial heterogeneity in lung cancer. The wider study: There were consistently more beta-chain sequences detected than alpha-chain sequences.

Trimming took 2 bases from V and 4 from J; bases not matched to a gene: 10. Germline V lookup: CDR1 LNHDA, CDR2 SQIVND (reference sequence). This CDR3 is 16 amino acids long. TCRdb reprocessed the 5' RACE reads with MiXCR, giving one entry per CDR3 protein. The data hold about 50,000 distinct CDR3 sequences, with 7.5% to 9% observed a single time. Time point specified: sample taken at primary tumor resection. The input material, whole RNA from tumor, nontumor lung or frozen PBMC, was sequenced unsorted. The V and J genes are TRBV19 and TRBJ2-5; 7 bases fit TRBD1. The source was PBMCs, collected at surgery. The sequence was obtained from a female donor with early-stage non-small cell lung cancer. Here the CDR3 reads CASSIRAPGGGETQYF. CDR3 DNA: TGTGCCAGTAGTATACGAGCCCCAGGGGGTGGAGAGACCCAGTACTTC.